The 6 T cell receptor beta chains below come from one sample, sequenced in a study of metastatic and nonmetastatic thyroid tumors (dated by TCRdb to the early 2020s). The library relied on PCR. Reads for this sample came from an Illumina HiSeq 4000. TCRdb redid the processing of the public reads, applying fastp at Q25 and MiXCR, and retained in-frame beta chains. The sample contains roughly 30,000 clones, more than 25% of them found a single time. The ten biggest clones cover approximately 31% of the sample. No patient had received any treatment before thyroid surgery. The sample consisted of blood. The receptor source for this set is a female donor with papillary thyroid cancer or a benign thyroid nodule (not recorded which). Some clones in this sample may be carry-over from other donors' samples.

This clone was recorded once. This rearrangement joins TRBV4-1 to TRBJ1-1, with D hard to call. The CDR3 sequence is 15 residues long. Germline values: CDR1 MGHRA, CDR2 YSYEKL. Trimming shortened V by 2 bases and J by 6 bases, and 16 bases separated the two germline ends. The CDR3 nucleotides are TGCGCCAGCAGCCAAATAGGATCAATGATCGCTGAAGCTTTCTTT. This sequence encodes CASSQIGSMIAEAFF.

About this clone: The junction differs from germline at one of its ends, possibly a read error. The chain is built from TRBV9 and TRBJ2-5; D is unclear. The CDR3 runs to 15 residues. Germline-derived CDR1 and CDR2 are SGDLS and YYNGEE. CDR3 coding DNA: TGTGCCAGCAGCGTAGAGGCGATGGAAGAAGAGACACAGTACTTC. Translated: CASSVEAMEEETQYF.

V and J are TRBV6-2 or TRBV6-3 and TRBJ2-1, with 9 positions matching TRBD1. Germline CDR1 reads MNHEY; CDR2 reads SVGEGT. The CDR3 totals 14 residues. V lost 8 bases, J lost 6 bases, and 8 bases stayed unmatched. Here the CDR3 DNA reads TGTGCCAGCGTCCGGGACAGGGTCTTCAATGAGCAGTTCTTC. The encoded protein is CASVRDRVFNEQFF.

The chain has TRBV15 and TRBJ2-2, with TRBD1 identical over 12 bases. CDR1 and CDR2 (germline): LNHNV, YYDKDF (reference sequence). V dropped 1 base and J dropped 7; count of bases not matched to a gene: 4. The CDR3 sequence is 16 residues long. CDR3 coding DNA: TGTGCCACCAGCAGAGGGGACAGGGGGCGCATCGGGGAGCTGTTTTTT. It specifies CATSRGDRGRIGELFF.

Turning to this clone: One junction end does not reproduce the germline sequence, and a read error may be involved. V and J are TRBV6-7 and TRBJ2-7; maybe TRBD1 (5 bases). TRBV6-7 is sorted into the ORF group, with uncertain function. The CDR3 runs to 19 residues. In nucleotides, the CDR3 is TGTGCCATCAGTTACGGACACGGCCCTAACTGTAGTGGATCATACGAGCAGTACTTC. Its protein product is CAISYGHGPNCSGSYEQYF.

The genes are TRBV12-3 or TRBV12-4 and TRBJ1-1; D not certain. CDR3 length equals 14 residues. The ends were cut back, 4 bases at V and 3 bases at J, with 12 bases in the middle. CDR3 DNA sequence: TGTGCCAGCAGTTCTCCGGACGGGCACACTGAAGCTTTCTTT. Translation: CASSSPDGHTEAFF.